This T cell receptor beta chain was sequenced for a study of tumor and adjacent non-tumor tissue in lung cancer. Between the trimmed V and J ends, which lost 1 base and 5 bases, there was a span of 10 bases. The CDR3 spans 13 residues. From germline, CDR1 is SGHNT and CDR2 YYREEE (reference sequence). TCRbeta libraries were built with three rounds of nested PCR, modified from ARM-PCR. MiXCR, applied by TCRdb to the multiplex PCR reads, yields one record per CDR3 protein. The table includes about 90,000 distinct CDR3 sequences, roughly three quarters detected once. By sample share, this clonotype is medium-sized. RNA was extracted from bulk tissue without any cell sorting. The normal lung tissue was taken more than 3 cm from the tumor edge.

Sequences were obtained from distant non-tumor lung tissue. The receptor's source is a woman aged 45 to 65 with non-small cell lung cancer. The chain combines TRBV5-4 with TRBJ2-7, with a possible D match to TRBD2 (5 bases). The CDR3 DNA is TGTGCCAGCAGCTTGACTAGTAACAACGAGCAGTACTTC. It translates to CASSLTSNNEQYF. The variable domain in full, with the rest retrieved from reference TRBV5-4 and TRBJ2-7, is ETGVTQSPTHLIKTRGQQVTLRCSSQSGHNTVSWYQQALGQGPQFIFQYYREEENGRGNFPPRFSGLQFPNYSSELNVNALELDDSALYLCASSLTSNNEQYFGPGTRLTVT.